Below are 15 T cell receptor beta chains sequenced from a single sample in a study of T cell responses to AZD1222 COVID-19 vaccine. Only in-frame clones appear in the TCRdb table, and some are missing; sequencing was by immunoSEQ multiplex PCR. The repertoire holds fewer than 85,000 clones, approximately 90% seen once, with around 20% in the top ten. Sequenced here: peripheral blood, sampled on day 0 of AZD1222 vaccination. The receptor set was obtained from an adult in good health.

The rearrangement uses TRBV10-3 and TRBJ1-2, with 8 bases aligning to TRBD1. The length of the CDR3 is 13 residues. CDR1 ENHRY and CDR2 SYGVKD come from the germline V gene. V trimming: 4 bases; J trimming: 4 bases; junction bases outside the gene matches: 2. CDR3 in DNA: TGTGCCATCAGTGCAGGGGGCCTCTATGGCTACACCTTC. Its protein is CAISAGGLYGYTF.

The sample holds a few counts of this clone. The genes are TRBV10-3 and TRBJ2-7; 11 bases are a match to TRBD2. With V trimmed by 4 bases and J by 3 bases, 2 bases remained unmatched. This CDR3 spans 14 amino acids. Germline loops: CDR1 ENHRY, CDR2 SYGVKD. DNA for the CDR3: TGTGCCATCAGTGGGACTAGCGGGCACTACGAGCAGTACTTC. Translation gives CAISGTSGHYEQYF.

This chain joins TRBV28 and TRBJ2-7; possibly TRBD1 for D (8 bases). V lost 6 bases, J lost 2 bases, and 17 bases lay in between. The germline V gene has CDR1 MDHEN and CDR2 SYDVKM. The CDR3 contains 15 residues. The CDR3 coding sequence is TGTGCCAGCAGCCCGACAGGGGAGGGGACCTACGAGCAGTACTTC. As protein: CASSPTGEGTYEQYF.

This clone has a single count. The chain carries TRBV2 and TRBJ1-2, with TRBD1 as a possible D gene (5 bases). Germline assignment: CDR1 SNHLY and CDR2 FYNNEI. This CDR3 contains 14 residues. Trimming removed 10 bases at V and 2 bases at J, with 17 bases between. CDR3 loop: CATHNQDRNYGYTF. In DNA, the CDR3 is TGTGCCACCCACAACCAAGACAGAAACTATGGCTACACCTTC.

The chain employs TRBV18 and TRBJ2-3; D may be TRBD1 (5 bases). Germline-derived CDR1 and CDR2 are KGHSH and LQKENI. V was cut by 3 bases and J by 4 bases, with 14 bases left in between. This CDR3 is built from 15 residues. CDR3 sequence: CASSPDRLTADTQYF. In DNA, the CDR3 is TGTGCCAGCTCACCTGACAGACTTACGGCAGATACGCAGTATTTT. Looking up the rest from reference TRBV18 and TRBJ2-3 gives the full variable domain: NAGVMQNPRHLVRRRGQEARLRCSPMKGHSHVYWYRQLPEEGLKFMVYLQKENIIDESGMPKERFSAEFPKEGPSILRIQQVVRGDSAAYFCASSPDRLTADTQYFGPGTRLTVL.

CDR3 amino acids: CASSLSSGGSNTGELFF. Here the CDR3 DNA reads TGCGCCAGCAGCTTGTCTAGCGGGGGCTCTAACACCGGGGAGCTGTTTTTT. The gene calls are TRBV5-1 and TRBJ2-2; 10 bases fit TRBD2. CDR1 SGHRS and CDR2 YFSETQ come from the germline V gene. This CDR3 region has 17 residues. Trimming removed 1 base from V and 2 bases from J; junction bases left unmatched: 5. Supplemented by reference TRBV5-1 and TRBJ2-2, the full variable domain reads KAGVTQTPRYLIKTRGQQVTLSCSPISGHRSVSWYQQTPGQGLQFLFEYFSETQRNKGNFPGRFSGRQFSNSRSEMNVSTLELGDSALYLCASSLSSGGSNTGELFFGEGSRLTVL.

The chain is built from TRBV2 and TRBJ1-6; D is ambiguous. The germline CDR1 and CDR2 sequences are SNHLY and FYNNEI. V gave up 0 bases and J gave up 9 bases, with 12 bases separating them. This CDR3 contains 15 residues. DNA of the CDR3: TGTGCCAGCAGTGAAGCGCGCGGTGTGAGTTCACCCCTCCACTTT. Translating gives CASSEARGVSSPLHF.

Notes on this clone: One junction end disagrees with the germline gene, perhaps due to a read error. The chain is built from TRBV7-8 and TRBJ1-6; D is uncertain. The CDR3 is 13 residues long. The germline CDR1 and CDR2 sequences are SGHVS and FQNEAQ. CDR3 DNA: TGTGCCAGCAGCTTGGTTTCCGGAGGGCTAGTTAACTTT. Its protein is CASSLVSGGLVNF.

The V gene is TRBV10-1, the J gene TRBJ2-2; TRBD2 is a possible D gene (5 bases). V was pared by 11 bases and J by 0 bases, with 10 bases between. The CDR3 contains 13 residues. The germline CDR1 and CDR2 sequences are WNHNN and SYGVQD (reference sequence). CDR3 coding DNA: TGCGCCGAGGGCCAACCGAACACCGGGGAGCTGTTTTTT. The encoded protein is CAEGQPNTGELFF.

This chain uses TRBV27 with TRBJ2-7; D is possibly TRBD1 or TRBD2 (5 bases each). Deletions cut 6 bases from V and 2 bases from J, with 11 bases between. Germline-derived CDR1 and CDR2 are MNHEY and SMNVEV (reference sequence). The CDR3 has 13 residues. This CDR3 reads CASRGTNTYEQYF. CDR3 nucleotide sequence: TGTGCCAGCAGGGGGACCAACACCTACGAGCAGTACTTC.

In this sample, this clone turned up a few times. V and J are TRBV27 and TRBJ2-7; 9 bases match TRBD1. The CDR3 loop spans 15 amino acids. The germline gives CDR1 MNHEY, CDR2 SMNVEV (reference sequence). J was trimmed by 2 bases and V by 5 bases; bases with no gene match: 7. CDR3 sequence reads: CASSGTGTGTYEQYF. Written as DNA, the CDR3 is TGTGCCAGCAGTGGGACCGGGACAGGGACCTACGAGCAGTACTTC.

V and J are TRBV15 and TRBJ2-2, with unresolved D. Germline V CDR1 and CDR2: LNHNV, YYDKDF (reference sequence). CDR3 size: 14 residues. V lost 0 bases, J lost 5 bases, and 7 bases lay in between. CDR3 region: CATSRDGSTGELFF. The CDR3 DNA sequence: TGTGCCACCAGCAGAGATGGTAGTACCGGGGAGCTGTTTTTT.

J is TRBJ1-3 and V is TRBV28, with TRBD1 matching over 7 bases. The germline gives CDR1 MDHEN, CDR2 SYDVKM. Trimming took 7 bases from V and 9 from J; bases not matched to a gene: 15. The CDR3 has 15 residues. This chain's CDR3 is CASIDQTGLGGTIYF. The CDR3 DNA reads TGTGCCAGCATTGATCAGACAGGGTTAGGTGGCACCATATATTTT.

The chain uses TRBV5-4 and TRBJ2-7; the D is unclear. Trimming shortened V by 0 bases and J by 0 bases, and 13 bases separated the two germline ends. Germline loops: CDR1 SGHNT, CDR2 YYREEE (reference sequence). The CDR3 runs 16 residues. The CDR3 DNA reads TGTGCCAGCAGCTTGGCCGGGTCGCTCAGCTCCTACGAGCAGTACTTC. This codes for CASSLAGSLSSYEQYF.

This chain joins TRBV19 and TRBJ2-3; D might be TRBD1 or TRBD2, each matching 5 bases. The ends were cut back, 7 bases at V and 2 bases at J, with 22 bases in the middle. The CDR3 is 17 amino acids. Germline V gives CDR1 LNHDA, CDR2 SQIVND (reference sequence). The CDR3 loop reads CASTDYTGTSNTDTQYF. CDR3 bases: TGTGCCAGTACCGATTACACCGGGACCTCGAACACAGATACGCAGTATTTT.